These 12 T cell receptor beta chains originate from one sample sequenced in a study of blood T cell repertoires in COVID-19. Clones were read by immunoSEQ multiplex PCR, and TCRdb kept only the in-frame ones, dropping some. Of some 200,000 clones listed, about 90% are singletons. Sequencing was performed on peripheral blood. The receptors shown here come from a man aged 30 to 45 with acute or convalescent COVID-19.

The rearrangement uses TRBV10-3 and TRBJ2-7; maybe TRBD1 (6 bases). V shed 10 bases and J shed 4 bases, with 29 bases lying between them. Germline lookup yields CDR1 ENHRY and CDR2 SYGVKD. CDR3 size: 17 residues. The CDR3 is CATGKQDQGEGGYEQYF. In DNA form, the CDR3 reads TGTGCCACGGGAAAACAGGACCAGGGAGAAGGGGGTTACGAGCAGTACTTC.

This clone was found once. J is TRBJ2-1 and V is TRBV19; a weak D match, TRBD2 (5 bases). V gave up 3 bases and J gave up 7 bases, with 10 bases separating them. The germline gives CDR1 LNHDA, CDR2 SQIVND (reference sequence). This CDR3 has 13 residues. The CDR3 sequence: CASSIFSGNEQFF. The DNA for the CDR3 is TGTGCCAGTAGTATCTTTTCGGGGAATGAGCAGTTCTTC.

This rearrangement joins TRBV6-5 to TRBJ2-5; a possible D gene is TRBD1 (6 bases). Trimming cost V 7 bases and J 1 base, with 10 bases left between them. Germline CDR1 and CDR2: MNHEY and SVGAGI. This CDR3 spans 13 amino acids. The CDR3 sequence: CASTGQIQETQYF. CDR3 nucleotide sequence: TGTGCCAGCACAGGACAGATCCAAGAGACCCAGTACTTC.

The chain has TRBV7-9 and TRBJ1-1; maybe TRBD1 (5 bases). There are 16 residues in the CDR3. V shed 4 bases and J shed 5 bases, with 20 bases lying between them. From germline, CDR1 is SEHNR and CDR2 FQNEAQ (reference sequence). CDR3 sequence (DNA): TGTGCCAGCAGCTCGTATTTTAAGGGGCTAGGGACTGAAGCTTTCTTT. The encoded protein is CASSSYFKGLGTEAFF. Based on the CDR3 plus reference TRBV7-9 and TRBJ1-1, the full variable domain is DTGVSQNPRHKITKRGQNVTFRCDPISEHNRLYWYRQTLGQGPEFLTYFQNEAQLEKSRLLSDRFSAERPKGSFSTLEIQRTEQGDSAMYLCASSSYFKGLGTEAFFGQGTRLTVV.

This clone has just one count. The CDR3 protein is CASSRGQNYEQYF. The CDR3 region has the DNA TGTGCCAGCAGTAGGGGACAGAACTACGAGCAGTACTTC. V is TRBV12-3 or TRBV12-4 and J is TRBJ2-7; 7 bases fit TRBD1. V was clipped by 5 bases and J by 3 bases; unmatched bases: 4. The CDR3 has 13 amino acids.

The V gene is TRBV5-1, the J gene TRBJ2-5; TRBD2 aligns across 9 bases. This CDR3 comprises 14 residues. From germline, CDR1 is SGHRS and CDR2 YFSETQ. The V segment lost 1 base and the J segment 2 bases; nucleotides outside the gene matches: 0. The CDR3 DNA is TGCGCCAGCAGCTTGACTAGCGGGCAAGAGACCCAGTACTTC. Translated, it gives CASSLTSGQETQYF. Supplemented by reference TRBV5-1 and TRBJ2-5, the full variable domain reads KAGVTQTPRYLIKTRGQQVTLSCSPISGHRSVSWYQQTPGQGLQFLFEYFSETQRNKGNFPGRFSGRQFSNSRSEMNVSTLELGDSALYLCASSLTSGQETQYFGPGTRLLVL.

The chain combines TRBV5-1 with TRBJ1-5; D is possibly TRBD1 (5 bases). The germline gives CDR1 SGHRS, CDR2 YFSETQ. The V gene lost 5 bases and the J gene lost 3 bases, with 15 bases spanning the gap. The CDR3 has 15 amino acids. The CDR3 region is CASSVSAGNNQPQHF. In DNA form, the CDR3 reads TGCGCCAGCAGTGTATCGGCAGGGAACAATCAGCCCCAGCATTTT. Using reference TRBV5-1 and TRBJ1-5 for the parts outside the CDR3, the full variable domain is KAGVTQTPRYLIKTRGQQVTLSCSPISGHRSVSWYQQTPGQGLQFLFEYFSETQRNKGNFPGRFSGRQFSNSRSEMNVSTLELGDSALYLCASSVSAGNNQPQHFGDGTRLSIL.

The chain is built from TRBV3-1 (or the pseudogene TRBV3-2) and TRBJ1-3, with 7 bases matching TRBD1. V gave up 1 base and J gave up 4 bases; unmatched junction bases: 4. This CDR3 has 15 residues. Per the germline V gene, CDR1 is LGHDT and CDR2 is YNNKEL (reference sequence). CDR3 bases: TGTGCCAGCAGCCAAGTTTCCAGGGGGGGAAACACCATATATTTT. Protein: CASSQVSRGGNTIYF.

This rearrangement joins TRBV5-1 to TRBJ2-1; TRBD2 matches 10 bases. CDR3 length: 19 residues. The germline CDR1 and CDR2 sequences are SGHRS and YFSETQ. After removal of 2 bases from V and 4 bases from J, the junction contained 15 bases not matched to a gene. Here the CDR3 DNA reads TGCGCCAGCAGCTTCGGACGAGGAATAGCGGGAGGCACGTACAATGAGCAGTTCTTC. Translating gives CASSFGRGIAGGTYNEQFF.

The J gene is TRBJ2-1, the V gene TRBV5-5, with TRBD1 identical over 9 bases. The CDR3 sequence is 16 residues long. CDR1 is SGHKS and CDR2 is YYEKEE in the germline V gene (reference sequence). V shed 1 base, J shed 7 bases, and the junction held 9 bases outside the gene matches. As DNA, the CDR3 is TGTGCCAGCAGCTTGAAGACCGGGACAGGGTTGAATGAGCAGTTCTTC. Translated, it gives CASSLKTGTGLNEQFF. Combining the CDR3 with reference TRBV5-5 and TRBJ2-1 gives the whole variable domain DAGVTQSPTHLIKTRGQQVTLRCSPISGHKSVSWYQQVLGQGPQFIFQYYEKEERGRGNFPDRFSARQFPNYSSELNVNALLLGDSALYLCASSLKTGTGLNEQFFGPGTRLTVL.

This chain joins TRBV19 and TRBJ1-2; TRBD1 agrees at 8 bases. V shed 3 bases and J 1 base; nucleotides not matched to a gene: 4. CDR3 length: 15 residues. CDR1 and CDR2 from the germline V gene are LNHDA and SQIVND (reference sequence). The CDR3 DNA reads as TGTGCCAGTAGTATTTCGGACAGGGTTAACTATGGCTACACCTTC. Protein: CASSISDRVNYGYTF.

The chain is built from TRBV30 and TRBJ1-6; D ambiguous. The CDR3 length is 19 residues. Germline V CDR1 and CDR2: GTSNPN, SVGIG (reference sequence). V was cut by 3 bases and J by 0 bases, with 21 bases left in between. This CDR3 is CAWSHGWQSFPSYNSPLHF. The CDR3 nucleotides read TGTGCCTGGAGCCACGGGTGGCAGTCTTTTCCCTCCTATAATTCACCCCTCCACTTT.